Each of the 21 T cell receptor beta chains below was sequenced from the same sample in a study of pediatric ulcerative colitis. During colonoscopy, one to two rectal pinch biopsies were collected. Sequenced by immunoSEQ multiplex PCR; TCRdb stores in-frame clones only, minus some. This table holds approximately 40,000 clones, 75% found once. The sequenced sample consisted of gut tissue. All receptors derive from a boy aged 10-17 years with severe ulcerative colitis.

The chain joins TRBV6-5 to TRBJ2-5; TRBD2 is a possible D gene (7 bases). The V end lost 6 bases, the J end lost 9 bases, and 20 bases lay between the germline ends. The CDR3 length is 14 residues. Germline V CDR1 and CDR2: MNHEY, SVGAGI. The CDR3 sequence is CASRNEGGGLSQYF. CDR3 sequence (DNA): TGTGCCAGCAGGAATGAAGGGGGGGGGCTGTCCCAGTACTTC.

V is TRBV4-1 and J is TRBJ2-7; D perhaps matches TRBD1 (6 bases). Germline V gene sequence: CDR1 MGHRA, CDR2 YSYEKL. There are 15 residues in the CDR3. V dropped 3 bases and J dropped 6 bases, with 18 bases sitting between them. This CDR3 is CASSQGAGALGEQYF. CDR3 nucleotides: TGCGCCAGCAGCCAGGGGGCAGGGGCTCTGGGCGAGCAGTACTTC.

This chain joins TRBV18 and TRBJ2-7; D perhaps matches TRBD2 (7 bases). This CDR3 contains 15 residues. CDR1 KGHSH and CDR2 LQKENI come from the germline V gene. V was pared by 5 bases and J by 5 bases, with 19 bases between. The DNA of the CDR3 is TGTGCCAGCTCAGCGAAGTGGGGGGGCTGGGACGAGCAGTACTTC. Protein: CASSAKWGGWDEQYF.

The CDR3, as DNA: TGTGCCAGCAGCCGAGATGGGGGGGGGCCAGATACGCAGTATTTT. This codes for CASSRDGGGPDTQYF. This rearrangement joins TRBV7-2 to TRBJ2-3; D may be TRBD2 (7 bases). V lost 5 bases and J lost 4, with 16 bases in between. CDR1 SGHTA and CDR2 FQGNSA come from the germline V gene. The CDR3 covers 15 residues.

The V gene is TRBV5-8, the J gene TRBJ1-1; D unclear. CDR3 length: 12 amino acids. Germline CDR1 is SGHTS and CDR2 is YDEGEE. V was cut by 4 bases and J by 11 bases, with 15 bases left in between. The CDR3 DNA is TGTGCCAGCAGCGTGGTTGCGTGGGGTGCTTTCTTT. It is translated as CASSVVAWGAFF.

The chain carries TRBV5-1 and TRBJ1-1, with 10 bases matching TRBD1. Germline CDR1 is SGHRS and CDR2 is YFSETQ. Germline trimming cut 4 bases from V and 3 bases from J; bases unmatched to any gene: 6. The CDR3 spans 15 residues. This CDR3 reads CASSRRTGGDTEAFF. The CDR3 DNA is TGCGCCAGCAGCAGGCGGACAGGGGGAGACACTGAAGCTTTCTTT.

The chain combines TRBV5-6 with TRBJ2-7, with TRBD1 matching 9 bases. Germline V gives CDR1 SGHDT, CDR2 YYEEEE. Trimming cost V 0 bases and J 1 base; bases outside gene matches: 11. The CDR3 contains 18 residues. The CDR3 spells CASSLVPGQGMRSYEQYF. DNA of the CDR3: TGTGCCAGCAGCTTGGTTCCGGGACAGGGAATGAGATCCTACGAGCAGTACTTC.

The chain couples TRBV9 to TRBJ2-2; D gene ambiguous. Trimming pared 4 bases from V and 10 bases from J, leaving 17 bases between. CDR1 is SGDLS and CDR2 is YYNGEE in the germline V gene. This CDR3 has 14 amino acids. CDR3 amino acids: CASSRLDGIEELFF. The CDR3 coding sequence is TGTGCCAGCAGCCGCCTGGATGGTATCGAGGAGCTGTTTTTT.

This clone was seen just once. The genes are TRBV2 and TRBJ2-2, with D perhaps TRBD1 or TRBD2 (5 bases each). This CDR3 is 16 amino acids long. From germline, CDR1 is SNHLY and CDR2 FYNNEI. Trimming removed 9 bases from V and 0 bases from J, with 17 bases in between. The chain's CDR3 is CARGPGAISNTGELFF. The CDR3 nucleotides read TGTGCCAGGGGGCCCGGGGCGATTTCGAACACCGGGGAGCTGTTTTTT.

The V call is TRBV28, the J call TRBJ1-4, with 10 positions matching TRBD1. CDR1 is MDHEN, CDR2 SYDVKM, per germline. With V trimmed by 6 bases and J by 8 bases, 6 bases remained unmatched. The CDR3 runs to 14 residues. In nucleotides, the CDR3 is TGTGCCAGCAGGGGGACAGGGGAGGTGGAAAAACTGTTTTTT. Translating it yields CASRGTGEVEKLFF.

V usage is TRBV4-1 and J usage is TRBJ2-3; tentative D call: TRBD2 (5 bases). V shed 7 bases and J shed 0 bases, with 14 bases lying between them. This CDR3 is 15 amino acids long. Germline V gene lookup returns CDR1 MGHRA and CDR2 YSYEKL. DNA for the CDR3: TGCGCCAGCATAAACCTTCCGGGAAGCACAGATACGCAGTATTTT. The encoded protein is CASINLPGSTDTQYF.

The V call is TRBV6-5, the J call TRBJ1-5; the D is unclear. CDR1 MNHEY and CDR2 SVGAGI come from the germline V gene. V was shortened by 8 bases and J by 2 bases, with 4 bases between the two germline ends. The CDR3 has 11 amino acids. Written as DNA, the CDR3 is TGTGCCAGCGGTGGCAATCAGCCCCAGCATTTT. It encodes CASGGNQPQHF.

The V call is TRBV5-1, the J call TRBJ2-7; perhaps D is TRBD1 or TRBD2 (5 bases each). V lost 5 bases and J 7 bases, leaving 16 bases between the germline ends. The germline CDR1 and CDR2 sequences are SGHRS and YFSETQ. There are 13 residues in the CDR3. CDR3 nucleotides: TGCGCCAGCAGTCTAGGACAAGGAGGAGAGCAGTACTTC. It yields the protein CASSLGQGGEQYF.

Only one count was recorded for this clone. This chain connects TRBV12-5 to TRBJ2-2; tentatively, D is TRBD1 (5 bases). Between the trimmed V and J ends, which lost 2 bases and 5 bases, there was a span of 21 bases. CDR1 and CDR2 (germline): LGHNT, FRNRAP. This CDR3 has 18 amino acids. The CDR3 nucleotides are TGTGCTAGTGGTTTGCAAATCGGCAGGGCGTTTGGTACCGGGGAGCTGTTTTTT. It is translated as CASGLQIGRAFGTGELFF.

The V gene is TRBV7-9, the J gene TRBJ1-6; a weak D match, TRBD1 (5 bases). Trimming removed 1 base from V and 7 bases from J, with 14 bases in between. CDR1 and CDR2 from the germline V gene are SEHNR and FQNEAQ (reference sequence). This CDR3 has 16 residues. DNA for the CDR3: TGTGCCAGCAGCTTAGGCTCCGGGGGTCCCAATTCACCCCTCCACTTT. The encoded protein is CASSLGSGGPNSPLHF.

This clone was detected only a few times. The rearrangement uses TRBV19 and TRBJ1-5, with D maybe TRBD1 (5 bases). Germline V gene data show CDR1 as LNHDA and CDR2 as SQIVND (reference sequence). This CDR3 is built from 15 residues. V was cut by 0 bases and J by 7 bases, with 13 bases left in between. The CDR3 region is CASSIDARGQQPQHF. In nucleotides, the CDR3 is TGTGCCAGTAGTATAGATGCGAGGGGTCAGCAGCCCCAGCATTTT.

The chain recombines TRBV6-5 with TRBJ2-7; TRBD1 might be the D (5 bases). Trimming removed 6 bases from V and 4 bases from J, with 19 bases in between. The CDR3 totals 15 residues. Germline CDR1 MNHEY, CDR2 SVGAGI. In DNA, the CDR3 is TGTGCCAGCAGCCCACGGCCGCTGGGGCTATACGAGCAGTACTTC. Its translation: CASSPRPLGLYEQYF.

The V and J genes are TRBV12-5 and TRBJ1-1, with no clear D. Germline V CDR1 and CDR2: LGHNT, FRNRAP. The V gene lost 7 bases and the J gene lost 7 bases, with 16 bases spanning the gap. The CDR3 has 13 residues. CDR3 loop: CASVLSDYIEAFF. CDR3 nucleotide sequence: TGTGCTAGTGTCCTGTCGGATTATATTGAAGCTTTCTTT. The whole variable domain, filled in from reference TRBV12-5 and TRBJ1-1, reads DARVTQTPRHKVTEMGQEVTMRCQPILGHNTVFWYRQTMMQGLELLAYFRNRAPLDDSGMPKDRFSAEMPDATLATLKIQPSEPRDSAVYFCASVLSDYIEAFFGQGTRLTVV.

The rearrangement links TRBV6-1 to TRBJ1-2; D is uncertain. The ends were cut back, 3 bases at V and 3 bases at J, with 8 bases in the middle. The CDR3 is 13 amino acids. Germline V gene data show CDR1 as MNHNS and CDR2 as SASEGT. The CDR3 DNA reads TGTGCCAGCAGTGATGGGGATCACTATGGCTACACCTTC. It specifies CASSDGDHYGYTF.

V usage is TRBV2 and J usage is TRBJ2-7, with 7 bases lining up with TRBD2. V was clipped by 7 bases and J by 2 bases; unmatched bases: 8. From germline, CDR1 is SNHLY and CDR2 FYNNEI. This CDR3 has 14 residues. CDR3: CASTGGVRTYEQYF. The DNA of the CDR3 is TGTGCCAGCACGGGAGGCGTCCGAACCTACGAGCAGTACTTC.

The CDR3: CASSTQGSNQPQHF. Here the CDR3 DNA reads TGTGCCAGCAGCACACAGGGGAGCAATCAGCCCCAGCATTTT. The chain uses TRBV6-5 and TRBJ1-5, with 7 bases lining up with TRBD1. Trimming removed 6 bases from V and 1 base from J; junction bases left unmatched: 3. The CDR3 spans 14 residues. Per the germline V gene, CDR1 is MNHEY and CDR2 is SVGAGI.